These 15 T cell receptor beta chains share one sample of origin, sequenced in a study of blood T cell repertoires in COVID-19. Clones were sequenced by immunoSEQ multiplex PCR, and TCRdb holds only the in-frame ones, with some missing. The sample has 30,000 to 45,000 clones, just over 90% seen once. The source material was peripheral blood. The receptors were gathered from a human donor in a cohort sampled during active COVID-19.

The gene calls are TRBV19 and TRBJ1-3; D is possibly TRBD1 (5 bases). The V gene lost 10 bases and the J gene lost 1 base, with 14 bases spanning the gap. The CDR3 is 14 amino acids. Germline CDR1 and CDR2: LNHDA and SQIVND (reference sequence). The CDR3 bases are TGTGCCACTCAGGCAGGGTCATCTGGAAACACCATATATTTT. This sequence encodes CATQAGSSGNTIYF.

The chain has TRBV6-1 and TRBJ1-4; no clear D gene. V lost 3 bases and J lost 0, with 20 bases in between. CDR1 is MNHNS, CDR2 SASEGT, per germline. The CDR3 consists of 19 residues. The CDR3: CASSEGARYSAATNEKLFF. The DNA of the CDR3 is TGTGCCAGCAGTGAGGGAGCTAGGTACTCCGCCGCAACTAATGAAAAACTGTTTTTT.

This sequence joins TRBV2 and TRBJ2-7, with D possibly matching TRBD1 (5 bases). From germline, CDR1 is SNHLY and CDR2 FYNNEI. With 6 bases removed from V and 2 bases from J, the gap between germline ends came to 14 bases. The CDR3 length is 14 residues. CDR3 sequence (DNA): TGTGCCAGCAGCATGGGGCTGTCAACCTACGAGCAGTACTTC. Its translation: CASSMGLSTYEQYF.

This chain uses TRBV7-9 with TRBJ2-5; 8 bases line up with TRBD2. CDR1 and CDR2 from the germline V gene are SEHNR and FQNEAQ (reference sequence). The V and J ends lost 5 bases and 1 base, in that order; junction bases with no gene match: 12. The CDR3 length is 17 residues. The CDR3 here is CASSAQSGLAVQETQYF. For the CDR3, the DNA is TGTGCCAGCAGCGCTCAATCAGGACTAGCAGTCCAAGAGACCCAGTACTTC.

This clone was found once. This sequence joins TRBV5-6 and TRBJ2-1; TRBD1 aligns across 7 bases. The CDR3 spans 17 residues. Germline V gene data show CDR1 as SGHDT and CDR2 as YYEEEE. V dropped 1 base and J dropped 1; count of bases not matched to a gene: 8. CDR3 sequence (DNA): TGTGCCAGCAGCTTGCGCGTAGGGGGCATGTCCTACAATGAGCAGTTCTTC. This translates into CASSLRVGGMSYNEQFF.

The chain recombines TRBV5-1 with TRBJ2-7; possibly TRBD1 for D (6 bases). This CDR3 region has 12 residues. Germline loops: CDR1 SGHRS, CDR2 YFSETQ. V shed 3 bases and J shed 4 bases, with 8 bases lying between them. The CDR3 region has the DNA TGCGCCAGCAGCTCACAGGGTTACGAGCAGTACTTC. It encodes CASSSQGYEQYF.

The rearrangement links TRBV3-1 (or the pseudogene TRBV3-2) to TRBJ1-2, with 8 bases that match TRBD1. Unmatched junction bases numbered 6, after V lost 6 bases and J lost 3 bases. Germline CDR1 reads LGHDT; CDR2 reads YNNKEL (reference sequence). The CDR3 loop spans 14 amino acids. CDR3 in DNA: TGTGCCAGCAGTCCCGGGACAGGAGACTATGGCTACACCTTC. It codes for CASSPGTGDYGYTF.

The chain combines TRBV5-5 with TRBJ2-5; no reliable D call. There are 13 residues in the CDR3. The V end was cut by 0 bases, the J end by 5 bases, with 8 bases between. CDR1 SGHKS and CDR2 YYEKEE come from the germline V gene (reference sequence). In nucleotides, the CDR3 is TGTGCCAGCAGCTTGGGTCGGTGGGAGACCCAGTACTTC. This codes for CASSLGRWETQYF.

DNA of the CDR3: TGTGCCAGCAGCGGTGCGGCGGGAGTAGGGGAGCAGTTCTTC. Residues: CASSGAAGVGEQFF. The rearrangement joins TRBV14 to TRBJ2-1; 7 bases align to TRBD2. CDR1 is SGHDN and CDR2 is FVKESK in the germline V gene. The CDR3 contains 14 residues. J was trimmed by 10 bases and V by 5 bases; bases with no gene match: 11.

The V and J genes are TRBV9 and TRBJ2-1; TRBD2 agrees at 8 bases. The CDR3 has 15 amino acids. With V trimmed by 4 bases and J by 7 bases, 10 bases remained unmatched. Germline V gene lookup returns CDR1 SGDLS and CDR2 YYNGEE. The CDR3 loop reads CASSPRSGSWNEQFF. DNA for the CDR3: TGTGCCAGCAGCCCGAGGAGCGGGAGCTGGAATGAGCAGTTCTTC.

With respect to this clone: This CDR3 is also generated by other DNA sequences in the sample. The chain recombines TRBV5-1 with TRBJ2-5; a possible D gene is TRBD2 (5 bases). The germline CDR1 and CDR2 sequences are SGHRS and YFSETQ. V was shortened by 4 bases and J by 2 bases, with 9 bases between the two germline ends. The CDR3 is 13 residues long. CDR3 in DNA: TGCGCCAGCAGCAGAGGACTGCAAGAGACCCAGTACTTC. This encodes CASSRGLQETQYF.

The sample holds a few counts of this clone. The V gene is TRBV9, the J gene TRBJ2-2, with D perhaps matching TRBD1 (5 bases). The ends were cut back, 0 bases at V and 1 base at J, with 7 bases in the middle. The CDR3 spans 15 residues. Per germline, CDR1 SGDLS and CDR2 YYNGEE. The CDR3 sequence is CASSVEGKNTGELFF. CDR3 DNA: TGTGCCAGCAGCGTAGAGGGGAAGAACACCGGGGAGCTGTTTTTT.

The rearrangement uses TRBV5-1 and TRBJ1-1; D is uncertain. The CDR3 is 13 residues long. CDR1 is SGHRS and CDR2 is YFSETQ in the germline V gene. Trimming removed 4 bases from V and 5 bases from J, with 12 bases in between. The CDR3 bases are TGCGCCAGCAGCATATTACAAGTAACTGAAGCTTTCTTT. This sequence encodes CASSILQVTEAFF.

This chain uses TRBV7-9 with TRBJ2-2; D not resolved. V was shortened by 5 bases and J by 5 bases, with 12 bases between the two germline ends. Germline V gene lookup returns CDR1 SEHNR and CDR2 FQNEAQ (reference sequence). The CDR3 length is 14 residues. CDR3 DNA: TGTGCCAGCAGCACAGACAACCCAACCGGGGAGCTGTTTTTT. Protein product: CASSTDNPTGELFF.

The chain recombines TRBV6-2 or TRBV6-3 with TRBJ1-1; D remains unclear. There are 14 residues in the CDR3. The V gene lost 4 bases and the J gene lost 2 bases, with 11 bases spanning the gap. Germline CDR1 is MNHEY and CDR2 is SVGEGT. CDR3 DNA sequence: TGTGCCAGCAGTTTGTATCAGATTAACACTGAAGCTTTCTTT. Its translation: CASSLYQINTEAFF.